This TCR beta chain was retrieved from a study of lymphopenia after photon versus proton radiotherapy. General study results and limits: After lymphocyte nadir, photon-treated repertoires showed oligoclonal expansion, especially CD8+ Temra.

Germline CDR1 reads MGHRA; CDR2 reads YSYEKL. J was trimmed by 5 bases and V by 4 bases; bases with no gene match: 15. The CDR3 sequence is 18 residues long. Sequenced by immunoSEQ multiplex PCR; TCRdb stores in-frame clones only, minus some. The sample shows tens of thousands of clones, 85% to 90% of them seen only once. Points on this clone: As yet, its antigen is unknown. Other nucleotide sequences from this sample produce the same CDR3.

This rearrangement joins TRBV4-1 to TRBJ2-5; 11 nucleotides line up with TRBD2. Source: peripheral blood, taken from a patient treated with proton-based radiotherapy. The source is a woman aged 70-85 years with pancreatic cancer. Some clones in this sample may be carry-over from other donors' samples. CDR3 DNA: TGCGCCAGCAGCCGCCTCCAGGCTAGCGGGAGGCGTTGGGAGACCCAGTACTTC. Translated, it gives CASSRLQASGRRWETQYF.